The 10 T cell receptor beta chains given below trace back to one sample, sequenced in a study of early T cells in non-severe SARS-CoV-2 infection. One entry per CDR3 protein, called by TCRdb with MiXCR from the 5' RACE reads. The repertoire holds under 70,000 distinct CDR3 sequences, with around 4.7% as singletons. Sample: whole blood. Receptors originate from an adult who was a healthcare worker with PCR-confirmed SARS-CoV-2 infection or an uninfected control (not recorded which).

This clonotype was seen ten or more times. V usage is TRBV7-6 and J usage is TRBJ1-1, with unresolved D. V gave up 0 bases and J gave up 0 bases, with 11 bases separating them. The CDR3 loop spans 16 amino acids. Germline-derived CDR1 and CDR2 are SGHVS and FNYEAQ. CDR3 DNA sequence: TGTGCCAGCAGCTTAGCGTCGGAGGGATTGAACACTGAAGCTTTCTTT. Its translation is CASSLASEGLNTEAFF.

The rearrangement links TRBV19 to TRBJ2-2, with 9 bases matching TRBD1. Germline V lookup: CDR1 LNHDA, CDR2 SQIVND (reference sequence). V lost 5 bases, J lost 3 bases, and 4 bases stayed unmatched. The CDR3 loop spans 15 amino acids. This chain's CDR3 is CASSSRQGDTGELFF. In nucleotides, the CDR3 is TGTGCCAGTAGTTCCCGACAGGGGGACACCGGGGAGCTGTTTTTT.

This clonotype was observed at least ten times. V usage is TRBV9 and J usage is TRBJ2-3; TRBD1 agrees at 10 bases. From germline, CDR1 is SGDLS and CDR2 YYNGEE. The CDR3 sequence is 14 residues long. V dropped 4 bases and J dropped 9; count of bases not matched to a gene: 8. DNA for the CDR3: TGTGCCAGCAGCCGGGGACAGGGGACTGGAACGCAGTATTTT. Protein sequence: CASSRGQGTGTQYF.

This clonotype was detected a few times. The chain uses TRBV12-3 or TRBV12-4 and TRBJ2-7; TRBD2 is a possible D gene (6 bases). V shed 2 bases and J shed 2 bases, with 10 bases lying between them. The CDR3 covers 14 residues. DNA for the CDR3: TGTGCCAGCAGTTTACCGGGGACTCCCTACGAGCAGTACTTC. Residues: CASSLPGTPYEQYF.

In this sample, this clonotype turned up many times. The chain links TRBV12-3 or TRBV12-4 to TRBJ2-4, with TRBD1 matching 8 bases. The CDR3 consists of 18 residues. The V gene end was trimmed by 5 bases and the J gene end by 3 bases; junction bases not matched to a gene: 15. CDR3 amino acids: CASSTDRVLLVGKNIQYF. The CDR3 coding sequence is TGTGCCAGCAGTACGGACAGGGTACTTTTGGTGGGCAAAAACATTCAGTACTTC.

This clonotype was seen a handful of times. The chain couples TRBV24-1 to TRBJ2-5; no firm D call. The V gene's germline CDR1 is KGHDR and CDR2 SFDVKD. The CDR3 runs 13 residues. V lost 2 bases and J 3 bases, leaving 6 bases between the germline ends. CDR3 region: CATSDWSKETQYF. DNA of the CDR3: TGTGCCACCAGTGATTGGTCCAAAGAGACCCAGTACTTC.

V gene TRBV20-1 combines with J gene TRBJ2-3; 7 bases map to TRBD2. J was trimmed by 4 bases and V by 7 bases; bases with no gene match: 14. Germline-derived CDR1 and CDR2 are DFQATT and SNEGSKA (reference sequence). The CDR3 contains 15 residues. The CDR3 bases are TGCAGTGTAACTCCCGAAAGGGGAGGGGCAGATACGCAGTATTTT. This gives the protein CSVTPERGGADTQYF.

This clonotype was recorded at least ten times. The chain is built from TRBV7-2 and TRBJ1-5; the D is unclear. Germline V gene sequence: CDR1 SGHTA, CDR2 FQGNSA. The CDR3 consists of 13 residues. The ends were cut back, 1 base at V and 4 bases at J, with 5 bases in the middle. Here the CDR3 reads CASSLESNQPQHF. The CDR3 nucleotides are TGTGCCAGCAGCTTAGAAAGTAATCAGCCCCAGCATTTT. The full variable domain, completed using reference TRBV7-2 and TRBJ1-5, is GAGVSQSPSNKVTEKGKDVELRCDPISGHTALYWYRQSLGQGLEFLIYFQGNSAPDKSGLPSDRFSAERTGGSVSTLTIQRTQQEDSAVYLCASSLESNQPQHFGDGTRLSIL.

In its sample, this clonotype was seen many times. The V call is TRBV20-1, the J call TRBJ1-1; a weak D match, TRBD1 (6 bases). The germline gives CDR1 DFQATT, CDR2 SNEGSKA (reference sequence). The CDR3 runs to 15 residues. The V end lost 5 bases, the J end lost 1 base, and 17 bases lay between the germline ends. CDR3 coding DNA: TGCAGTGCTCCCAACCTCCAGGGGTCGAACACTGAAGCTTTCTTT. Its translation: CSAPNLQGSNTEAFF.

The J gene is TRBJ2-1, the V gene TRBV5-1; no clear D gene. Germline CDR1 reads SGHRS; CDR2 reads YFSETQ. The CDR3 spans 15 residues. V was trimmed by 3 bases and J by 0 bases, leaving 10 bases between them. The CDR3 DNA reads TGCGCCAGCAGCTCGGACCGTCCCTCCTACAATGAGCAGTTCTTC. Translation: CASSSDRPSYNEQFF.